This TCR beta chain was retrieved from a study of cytomegalovirus exposure and HLA in healthy donors. Study-level results: What a later analysis reportedly showed was that an Asian-associated ancestry cluster had fewer N-insertions than the 666-donor mean. Rare TCR sequences predominated, though certain public TCRs were found in many donors.

This clone is medium-sized. Its specificity is not known. The CDR3 spans 15 residues. Trimming took 6 bases from V and 5 from J, leaving 20 bases between them. Looked up from germline, CDR1 is MNHEY and CDR2 is SVGAGI. In the PCR, 60 Vbeta and 13 Jbeta primers were used. Profiled with immunoSEQ multiplex PCR; TCRdb holds only in-frame clones, not every one. The sample has some 180,000 clones; roughly 85% are singletons. Sequenced: PBMCs. The source of this sequence is a woman aged 45-59 years in good health and CMV-seronegative. The rearrangement links TRBV6-5 to TRBJ2-7; weak D call: TRBD2 (6 bases). CDR3 nucleotides: TGTGCCAGCAGGACCCCGAATCCGGGGGTGGACGAGCAGTACTTC. Its protein product is CASRTPNPGVDEQYF.